These T cell receptor beta chains were read from a single sample in a study of T-cell memory formation after mild COVID-19. Using its own MiXCR run on the 5' RACE reads, TCRdb lists one record per CDR3 protein. The sample contains 300,000 to 400,000 distinct CDR3 sequences, 25% to 30% of which appear only once. The sample was PBMCs or a T cell subset sorted from them (not recorded which). Receptors originate from an adult woman who had mild COVID-19 (a few samples of this study predate the infection). Cell type and time point are not known. CDR3s include the opening cysteine and the closing phenylalanine or tryptophan. D genes are given only for firm matches. Clone size is given for some rows only: seen once, a few or many times, or a class if the clone is expanded.

D gene,clone size,V gene,J gene,CDR3 DNA,CDR3 protein
.,few,TRBV4-3,TRBJ2-2,TGCGCCAGCAGCCCCCGGGGTAGGGGGAACACCGGGGAGCTGTTTTTT,CASSPRGRGNTGELFF
TRBD1,few,TRBV6-6,TRBJ2-6,TGTGCCAGCAGTTCCACCTCCGATTATCCCGGGACAGGTACCTCTGGGGCCAACGTCCTGACTTTC,CASSSTSDYPGTGTSGANVLTF
.,few,TRBV4-3,TRBJ1-2,TGCGCCAGCAGCCAAGTACACAGGACAGTCTATGGCTACACCTTC,CASSQVHRTVYGYTF
.,few,TRBV24-1,TRBJ2-2,TGTGCCAGCAGGGGAGGCTACACCGGGGAGCTGTTTTTT,CASRGGYTGELFF
TRBD1,.,TRBV14,TRBJ2-7,TGTGCCAGCAGCCTATTCCGGACAGGATACGAGCAGTACTTC,CASSLFRTGYEQYF
.,few,TRBV5-1,TRBJ2-2,TGCGCCAGCAGCCCCGGTATAGGCAACACCGGGGAGCTGTTTTTT,CASSPGIGNTGELFF
TRBD2,.,TRBV20-1,TRBJ2-7,TGCAGTGCCGGGACTAACTCCTACGAGCAGTACTTC,CSAGTNSYEQYF
TRBD1,few,TRBV27,TRBJ2-7,TGTGCCAGCAGAAAGGGGGCAGATACCTACGAGCAGTACTTC,CASRKGADTYEQYF
TRBD1,medium-sized,TRBV20-1,TRBJ2-7,TGCAGTGCCTATACAGGGGCCTACGAGCAGTACTTC,CSAYTGAYEQYF
.,few,TRBV5-6,TRBJ2-1,TGTGCCAGCAGCTTGTGGGCGGGTAACTACAATGAGCAGTTCTTC,CASSLWAGNYNEQFF
TRBD2,few,TRBV12-3/TRBV12-4,TRBJ2-1,TGTGCCAGCAGTAACCGGGGTAGCGGGGGGCTGGATGAGCAGTTCTTC,CASSNRGSGGLDEQFF
TRBD1,.,TRBV5-5,TRBJ1-4,TGTGCCAGCAGCTTGACAGGGGATAATGAAAAACTGTTTTTT,CASSLTGDNEKLFF
.,.,TRBV27,TRBJ1-1,TGTGCCAGCAGTTTCCCCGGGGCCACTGAAGCTTTCTTT,CASSFPGATEAFF
TRBD2,.,TRBV5-5,TRBJ2-1,TGTGCCAGCAGCTTGTTGGTTCTAGCGGAAGAAAATGAGCAGTTCTTC,CASSLLVLAEENEQFF
.,few,TRBV15,TRBJ2-2,TGTGCCACCAGCAGTTCGAGGGGGAACACCGGGGAGCTGTTTTTT,CATSSSRGNTGELFF
.,.,TRBV7-7,TRBJ2-5,TGTGCCAGCAGCCCCTCCTACGGGACTCCACGGGAGACCCAGTACTTC,CASSPSYGTPRETQYF
.,.,TRBV7-3,TRBJ2-1,TGTGCCAGCGGCTCGTTCCCTGACGAGCAGTTCTTC,CASGSFPDEQFF
TRBD1,few,TRBV29-1,TRBJ1-5,TGCAGCGTAGCGGGACAGGCAAGCAATCAGCCCCAGCATTTT,CSVAGQASNQPQHF
TRBD1,once,TRBV15,TRBJ1-2,TGTGCCACCAGCAGAGGGGCAGGGGGCAACTATGGCTACACCTTC,CATSRGAGGNYGYTF
.,.,TRBV12-3/TRBV12-4,TRBJ2-3,TGTGCCAGCAGTCACGGACAGAAAGATACGCAGTATTTT,CASSHGQKDTQYF
TRBD2,.,TRBV3-1,TRBJ2-3,TGTGCCAGCAGCCAAGATAGTTGGCTAGCGGGGGCCCCGGATACGCAGTATTTT,CASSQDSWLAGAPDTQYF
.,.,TRBV20-1,TRBJ2-3,TGCCTACTACCCACAGATACGCAGTATTTT,CLLPTDTQYF
.,few,TRBV5-5,TRBJ2-2,TGTGCCAGCAGAGGAATAGAGATCCGACAGTCATCTGGGGAGCTGTTTTTT,CASRGIEIRQSSGELFF
.,.,TRBV7-9,TRBJ2-7,TGTGCCAGCAGCTTGTATGACGAGCAGTACTTC,CASSLYDEQYF
TRBD1,.,TRBV6-6,TRBJ1-2,TGTGCCAGCAGAGATTCCTTGACAGGGGAGGACTATGGCTACACCTTC,CASRDSLTGEDYGYTF
TRBD2,.,TRBV7-9,TRBJ2-1,TGTGCCAGCAGCTCTCAGCGGGAGTTATACAATGAGCAGTTCTTC,CASSSQRELYNEQFF
.,.,TRBV30,TRBJ1-4,TGTGCCTGGAGTGTCCTCGACAGCGCCTCCGGAAAACTGTTTTTT,CAWSVLDSASGKLFF
TRBD2,.,TRBV11-2,TRBJ2-1,TGTGCCAGCACCCCTATAGCGGGGACCTACAATGAGCAGTTCTTC,CASTPIAGTYNEQFF
TRBD1,.,TRBV7-2,TRBJ1-6,TGTGCCAGCAGCTCTCAGACAGGGGGATTGGCCCTCCACTTT,CASSSQTGGLALHF
.,.,TRBV7-9,TRBJ2-7,TGTGCCAGCAGCCTCCTTAAGGGGGAGCAGTACTTC,CASSLLKGEQYF
TRBD2,few,TRBV5-1,TRBJ2-1,TGCGCCAGCAGCTTGGTGGCGGGGGGGCCCCATGAGCAGTTCTTC,CASSLVAGGPHEQFF
TRBD1,.,TRBV10-3,TRBJ2-6,TGTGCCATCAGTGAGTCCGGGACAGGGAGCTCTGGGGCCAACGTCCTGACTTTC,CAISESGTGSSGANVLTF
.,few,TRBV6-2/TRBV6-3,TRBJ2-3,TGTGCCAGCAGTCCCATGATATCTAGCACAGATACGCAGTATTTT,CASSPMISSTDTQYF
.,many,TRBV20-1,TRBJ1-1,TGCAGTTCCGGTCCTCCAGGGACACACACTGAAGCTTTCTTT,CSSGPPGTHTEAFF
.,.,TRBV7-3,TRBJ2-2,TGTGCCAGCAGCTCCGGACAGACCGGGGAGCTGTTTTTT,CASSSGQTGELFF
.,few,TRBV24-1,TRBJ2-7,TGTGCCACCAGTGTTCCTGCTTTTTCCTGCGAGCAGTACTTC,CATSVPAFSCEQYF
.,few,TRBV7-8,TRBJ1-2,TGTGCCAGCAGCTGGGGTCTTATGAAGGACTATGGCTACACCTTC,CASSWGLMKDYGYTF
.,.,TRBV9,TRBJ1-1,TGTGCCAGCAGCGTATTTGGGGCAGGGAACACTGAAGCTTTCTTT,CASSVFGAGNTEAFF
.,.,TRBV7-2,TRBJ1-2,TGTGCCAGCAGCTCACTTCGGGGGTATGGCTACACCTTC,CASSSLRGYGYTF
TRBD2,few,TRBV4-2,TRBJ2-3,TGTGCCAGCAGCCAAGGGGGTAGCGGGATTGTTGATACGCAGTATTTT,CASSQGGSGIVDTQYF
.,.,TRBV6-1,TRBJ2-3,TGTGCCAGCAGTGGGGAGGAGAGAGGGGCAGATACGCAGTATTTT,CASSGEERGADTQYF